These 16 T cell receptor beta chains came from one sample sequenced in a study of cytomegalovirus exposure and HLA in healthy donors. Use of 60 Vbeta and 13 Jbeta primers characterized the PCR. Assay: immunoSEQ multiplex PCR; the TCRdb copy retains only in-frame clones and omits some. Of 150,000 to 200,000 clones listed, about four fifths are singletons. Sequences were obtained from PBMCs. The receptor set was obtained from a woman between 25 and 40 years old in good health and CMV-seropositive.

This rearrangement joins TRBV13 to TRBJ2-6; TRBD1 might be the D (5 bases). The germline V gene has CDR1 PRHDT and CDR2 FYEKMQ (reference sequence). This CDR3 contains 18 residues. V gave up 5 bases and J gave up 1 base, with 18 bases separating them. The CDR3 sequence is CASSNEAGQFSGANVLTF. CDR3 DNA sequence: TGTGCCAGCAGCAATGAAGCAGGGCAGTTTTCTGGGGCCAACGTCCTGACTTTC. The whole variable domain, filled in from reference TRBV13 and TRBJ2-6, reads AAGVIQSPRHLIKEKRETATLKCYPIPRHDTVYWYQQGPGQDPQFLISFYEKMQSDKGSIPDRFSAQQFSDYHSELNMSSLELGDSALYFCASSNEAGQFSGANVLTFGAGSRLTVL.

V usage is TRBV7-2 and J usage is TRBJ1-5; D is ambiguous. The CDR3 spans 14 residues. Germline lookup yields CDR1 SGHTA and CDR2 FQGNSA. V lost 5 bases, J lost 5 bases, and 13 bases lay in between. The CDR3 DNA sequence: TGTGCCAGCAGCCCACCCCGCGCGCATCAGCCCCAGCATTTT. Translated, it gives CASSPPRAHQPQHF.

The rearrangement joins TRBV11-2 to TRBJ2-7; 8 bases agree with TRBD2. After removal of 8 bases from V and 2 bases from J, the junction contained 8 bases not matched to a gene. The CDR3 is 14 amino acids. Germline-derived CDR1 and CDR2 are SGHAT and FQNNGV. Here the CDR3 reads CASSTAGGTYEQYF. The CDR3 nucleotides are TGTGCCAGCTCCACGGCGGGGGGCACCTACGAGCAGTACTTC.

The rearrangement links TRBV4-1 to TRBJ1-1, with TRBD1 matching 9 bases. The CDR3 length is 12 residues. Germline lookup yields CDR1 MGHRA and CDR2 YSYEKL. V was pared by 10 bases and J by 13 bases, with 13 bases of the junction left unmatched. CDR3 coding DNA: TGCGCCACAACCCCGGGACAGGGTGAACTTTTCTTT. Translation gives CATTPGQGELFF.

The CDR3 DNA reads as TGCGCCAGCAGCTCAGGGGTTCGGGACAGGGGGAACGAGCAGTACTTC. Translated: CASSSGVRDRGNEQYF. V is TRBV5-1 and J is TRBJ2-7; 11 positions match TRBD1. Germline V gene lookup returns CDR1 SGHRS and CDR2 YFSETQ. The V gene end was trimmed by 3 bases and the J gene end by 5 bases; junction bases not matched to a gene: 10. The CDR3 loop spans 16 amino acids. Combining the CDR3 with reference TRBV5-1 and TRBJ2-7 gives the whole variable domain KAGVTQTPRYLIKTRGQQVTLSCSPISGHRSVSWYQQTPGQGLQFLFEYFSETQRNKGNFPGRFSGRQFSNSRSEMNVSTLELGDSALYLCASSSGVRDRGNEQYFGPGTRLTVT.

The V and J genes are TRBV4-3 and TRBJ2-1; 8 bases line up with TRBD2. With 4 bases clipped from V and 4 bases from J, the junction kept 12 bases outside the gene matches. Germline V gene sequence: CDR1 LGHNA, CDR2 YSLEER. The CDR3 has 17 amino acids. The CDR3 DNA sequence: TGCGCCAGCAGCCCGAGACTTAGCGGGGCTCAATACAATGAGCAGTTCTTC. It is translated as CASSPRLSGAQYNEQFF.

The rearrangement uses TRBV15 and TRBJ1-3, with 11 positions matching TRBD1. CDR3 size: 19 residues. J was trimmed by 0 bases and V by 0 bases; bases with no gene match: 7. Germline CDR1 is LNHNV and CDR2 is YYDKDF (reference sequence). This chain's CDR3 is CATSRDRGQGGPSGNTIYF. The CDR3 DNA is TGTGCCACCAGCAGAGATAGGGGACAGGGGGGACCCTCTGGAAACACCATATATTTT.

The chain is built from TRBV5-4 and TRBJ1-2, with 7 positions matching TRBD1. The CDR3 spans 15 residues. V lost 0 bases and J lost 4; bases outside the gene matches: 6. Looked up from germline, CDR1 is SGHNT and CDR2 is YYREEE (reference sequence). This chain's CDR3 is CASSLGAGGSYGYTF. The CDR3 nucleotides are TGTGCCAGCAGCTTGGGAGCAGGGGGTAGCTATGGCTACACCTTC.

V usage is TRBV27 and J usage is TRBJ1-6, with 8 bases matching TRBD1. In germline, CDR1 is MNHEY, CDR2 SMNVEV (reference sequence). Trimming removed 6 bases from V and 10 bases from J; junction bases left unmatched: 2. The CDR3 is 12 residues long. Written as DNA, the CDR3 is TGTGCCAGCAGCAACAGGGGGTCACCCCTCCACTTT. Translated, it gives CASSNRGSPLHF.

V is TRBV11-2 and J is TRBJ2-1; possibly TRBD2 for D (6 bases). Trimming took 5 bases from V and 6 from J, leaving 14 bases between them. This CDR3 has 14 residues. CDR1 and CDR2 from the germline V gene are SGHAT and FQNNGV. CDR3 sequence: CASSPRETSNEQFF. The CDR3 bases are TGTGCCAGCAGCCCTAGAGAGACTAGCAATGAGCAGTTCTTC.

The gene calls are TRBV7-9 and TRBJ2-5; D may be TRBD2 (6 bases). V was trimmed by 7 bases and J by 5 bases, leaving 23 bases between them. The CDR3 totals 16 residues. Germline-derived CDR1 and CDR2 are SEHNR and FQNEAQ (reference sequence). CDR3 sequence (DNA): TGTGCCAGCAACAGAATGGCATCTAGCGCCGGGGAGACCCAGTACTTC. Amino acids: CASNRMASSAGETQYF.

The J gene is TRBJ2-5, the V gene TRBV27, with 7 nucleotides matching TRBD2. With 3 bases clipped from V and 3 bases from J, the junction kept 4 bases outside the gene matches. CDR3 length: 14 residues. Germline V gene data show CDR1 as MNHEY and CDR2 as SMNVEV (reference sequence). DNA of the CDR3: TGTGCCAGCAGTTTGCGGGGGAGGAAAGAGACCCAGTACTTC. The encoded protein is CASSLRGRKETQYF.

In regard to this clone: Germline and junction disagree at one end, which may indicate a read error. The CDR3 DNA is TGTTCCAGCAGCTTGACTATGAACACTGAAGCTTTCTTT. Protein: CSSSLTMNTEAFF. This chain links TRBV7-9 with TRBJ1-1; no definite D call. CDR1 is SEHNR, CDR2 FQNEAQ, per germline (reference sequence). This CDR3 is built from 13 residues.

The chain employs TRBV5-6 and TRBJ1-6; maybe TRBD1 (5 bases). The CDR3 has 13 residues. Germline lookup yields CDR1 SGHDT and CDR2 YYEEEE. V shed 1 base and J shed 9 bases, with 8 bases lying between them. The CDR3 here is CASSLSRVSPLHF. The DNA for the CDR3 is TGTGCCAGCAGCTTGTCCAGGGTTTCACCCCTCCACTTT.

The chain employs TRBV28 and TRBJ1-1; D perhaps matches TRBD1 (6 bases). This CDR3 is built from 14 residues. The V and J ends lost 4 bases and 11 bases respectively, with 20 bases between them. Per germline, CDR1 MDHEN and CDR2 SYDVKM. The CDR3: CASSYNVWGHGAFF. Written as DNA, the CDR3 is TGTGCCAGCAGTTACAATGTTTGGGGGCATGGGGCTTTCTTT.

V is TRBV10-3 and J is TRBJ1-1; D is undetermined. Trimming left V 8 bases short and J 3 bases short, with 13 bases between. The CDR3 is made up of 13 amino acids. Germline loops: CDR1 ENHRY, CDR2 SYGVKD. CDR3 protein: CAIGRKGDTEAFF. The CDR3 bases are TGTGCCATCGGACGTAAGGGAGACACTGAAGCTTTCTTT.